This T cell receptor (beta chain) stems from a study of T cell responses to AZD1222 COVID-19 vaccine. About the study: Second-dose timings of about 4 or about 12 weeks were pooled.

TCRdb's table, derived via immunoSEQ multiplex PCR, lists solely in-frame clones and lacks some. This table holds 200,000 to 300,000 clones, 80% to 95% found once. Germline V gene data show CDR1 as SGDLS and CDR2 as YYNGEE. This CDR3 contains 13 residues. V was trimmed by 6 bases and J by 5 bases, leaving 13 bases between them. Points from the study as a whole: Per reports, nearly half of all spike-specific TCRs target regions that are unmutated in variants. Repertoire sampling was restricted to post-peak T cell response timepoints.

As for this clone: Its antigen is currently unknown.

The source was peripheral blood, collected on day 0 of AZD1222 vaccination. This clonotype originated in an adult in good health. The chain is built from TRBV9 and TRBJ2-3; D unclear. CDR3 sequence reads: CASTPLIRDTQYF. The CDR3 region has the DNA TGTGCCAGCACCCCTTTAATTCGAGATACGCAGTATTTT.